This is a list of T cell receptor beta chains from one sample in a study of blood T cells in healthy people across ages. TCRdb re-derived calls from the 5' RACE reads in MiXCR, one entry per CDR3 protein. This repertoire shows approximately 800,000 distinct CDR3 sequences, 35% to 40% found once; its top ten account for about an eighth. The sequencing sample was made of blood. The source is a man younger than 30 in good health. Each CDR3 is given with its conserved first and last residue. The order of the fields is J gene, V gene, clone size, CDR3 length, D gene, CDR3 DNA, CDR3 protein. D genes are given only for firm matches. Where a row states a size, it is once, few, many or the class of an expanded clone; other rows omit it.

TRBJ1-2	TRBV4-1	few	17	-	TGCGCCAGCAGCCAAGTGTATTGGGACAAGTATAACTATGGCTACACCTTC	CASSQVYWDKYNYGYTF
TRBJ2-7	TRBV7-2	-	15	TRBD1	TGTGCCAGCAGCTTAAGGGAGACAGGGCCTAGGGAGCAGTACTTC	CASSLRETGPREQYF
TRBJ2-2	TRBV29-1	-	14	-	TGCAGCGCGCTAGACAGAAGGAACACCGGGGAGCTGTTTTTT	CSALDRRNTGELFF
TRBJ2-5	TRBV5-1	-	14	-	TGCGCCAGCAGCCCAGGGCATAGTAAAGAGACCCAGTACTTC	CASSPGHSKETQYF
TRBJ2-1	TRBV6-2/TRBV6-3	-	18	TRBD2	TGCGCCAGCAGCCCCAGATCCCCAGCGGGGGAGACCTACAATGAGCAGTTCTTC	CASSPRSPAGETYNEQFF
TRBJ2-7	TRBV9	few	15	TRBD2	TGTGCCAGCAGCGTAGGTAGCGGGGCCTACAATGAGCAGTACTTC	CASSVGSGAYNEQYF
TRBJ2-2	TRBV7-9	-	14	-	TGTGCCAGCATCTTAGAGGAGAACCCCGGGGAGCTGTTTTTT	CASILEENPGELFF
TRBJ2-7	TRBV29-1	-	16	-	TGCAGCGTTCGGGACTCCGGGGCGGACATGTACAATGAGCAGTACTTC	CSVRDSGADMYNEQYF
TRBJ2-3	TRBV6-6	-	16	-	TGTGCCAGCAGTTACTCGGTTAGCGGCGGCACAGATACGCAGTATTTT	CASSYSVSGGTDTQYF
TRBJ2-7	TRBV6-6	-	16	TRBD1	TGTGCCAGCACCGACAGGGGGCCAAACTCCTACAATGAGCAGTACTTC	CASTDRGPNSYNEQYF
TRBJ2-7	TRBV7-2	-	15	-	TGCGCCAGCAGCTCCACGTCGGGCTCCTACAATGAGCAGTACTTC	CASSSTSGSYNEQYF
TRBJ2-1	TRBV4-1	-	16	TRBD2	TGCGCCAGCAGCCAGGCTTCGGGGGGACCCTACAGTGAGCAGTTCTTC	CASSQASGGPYSEQFF
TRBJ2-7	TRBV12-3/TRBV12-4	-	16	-	TGTGCCAGCATCATTTCCGGGGGAAGCTCCTACAATGAGCAGTACTTC	CASIISGGSSYNEQYF
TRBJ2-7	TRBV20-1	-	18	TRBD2	TGCAGTGCTAGACCGGGACGGGACTATAGCGGCTCCTACAATGAGCAGTACTTC	CSARPGRDYSGSYNEQYF
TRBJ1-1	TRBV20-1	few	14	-	TGCAGTGCTAGGGACGCTGCCCAGAACACTGAAGCTTTCTTT	CSARDAAQNTEAFF
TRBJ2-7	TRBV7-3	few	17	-	TGTGCCAGCAGCTTAAAAGGGACCTGTTTGAGCTCCTACGAGCAGTACTTC	CASSLKGTCLSSYEQYF
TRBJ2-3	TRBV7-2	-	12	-	TGTGCCAGCAGCACCCGCCAGGGGACGCAGTATTTT	CASSTRQGTQYF
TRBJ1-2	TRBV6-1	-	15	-	TGTGCCAGCAGTGAGACCGGGACGGAGACTTATGGCTACACCTTC	CASSETGTETYGYTF
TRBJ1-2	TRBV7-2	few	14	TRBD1	TGTGCCAGCAGCCGGGGACAGGGGTTGGGAGGCTACACCTTC	CASSRGQGLGGYTF